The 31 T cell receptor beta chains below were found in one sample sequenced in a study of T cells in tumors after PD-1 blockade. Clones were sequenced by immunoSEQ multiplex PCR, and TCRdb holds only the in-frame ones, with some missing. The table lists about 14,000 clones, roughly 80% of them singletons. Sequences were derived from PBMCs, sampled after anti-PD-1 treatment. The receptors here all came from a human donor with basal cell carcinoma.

The CDR3 DNA follows: TGTGCCTGGAATGCAGGATCTAGCACAGATACGCAGTATTTT. It codes for CAWNAGSSTDTQYF. The V gene is TRBV30, the J gene TRBJ2-3, with D unresolved. CDR3 length: 14 residues. V lost 4 bases and J lost 0, with 11 bases in between. The germline CDR1 and CDR2 sequences are GTSNPN and SVGIG (reference sequence).

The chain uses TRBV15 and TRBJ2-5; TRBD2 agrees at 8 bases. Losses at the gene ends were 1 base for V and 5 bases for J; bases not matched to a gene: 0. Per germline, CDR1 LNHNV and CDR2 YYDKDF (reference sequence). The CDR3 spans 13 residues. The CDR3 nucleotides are TGTGCCACCAGCAGAGGACTAGCGGAGACCCAGTACTTC. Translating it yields CATSRGLAETQYF. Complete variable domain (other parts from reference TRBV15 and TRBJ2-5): DAMVIQNPRYQVTQFGKPVTLSCSQTLNHNVMYWYQQKSSQAPKLLFHYYDKDFNNEADTPDNFQSRRPNTSFCFLDIRSPGLGDTAMYLCATSRGLAETQYFGPGTRLLVL.

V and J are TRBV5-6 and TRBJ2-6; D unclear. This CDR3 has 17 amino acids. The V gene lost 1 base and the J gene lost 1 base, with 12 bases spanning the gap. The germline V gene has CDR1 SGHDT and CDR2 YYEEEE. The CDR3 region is CASSLRVERSGANVLTF. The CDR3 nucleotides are TGTGCCAGCAGCTTGAGGGTTGAAAGGTCTGGGGCCAACGTCCTGACTTTC. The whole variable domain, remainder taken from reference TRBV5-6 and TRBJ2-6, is DAGVTQSPTHLIKTRGQQVTLRCSPKSGHDTVSWYQQALGQGPQFIFQYYEEEERQRGNFPDRFSGHQFPNYSSELNVNALLLGDSALYLCASSLRVERSGANVLTFGAGSRLTVL.

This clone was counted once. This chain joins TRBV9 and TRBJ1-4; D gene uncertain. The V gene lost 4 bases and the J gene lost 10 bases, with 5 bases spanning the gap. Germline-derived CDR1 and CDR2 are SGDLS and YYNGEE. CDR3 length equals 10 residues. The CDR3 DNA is TGTGCCAGCAGCCCCGGAAAACTGTTTTTT. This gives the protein CASSPGKLFF.

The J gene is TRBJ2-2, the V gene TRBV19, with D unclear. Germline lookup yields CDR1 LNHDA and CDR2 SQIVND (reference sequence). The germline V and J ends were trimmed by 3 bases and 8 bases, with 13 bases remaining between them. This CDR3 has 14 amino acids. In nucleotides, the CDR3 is TGTGCCAGTAGTATTACCAGGAGTGCGGGGGAGCTGTTTTTT. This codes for CASSITRSAGELFF. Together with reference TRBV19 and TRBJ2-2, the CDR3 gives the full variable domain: DGGITQSPKYLFRKEGQNVTLSCEQNLNHDAMYWYRQDPGQGLRLIYYSQIVNDFQKGDIAEGYSVSREKKESFPLTVTSAQKNPTAFYLCASSITRSAGELFFGEGSRLTVL.

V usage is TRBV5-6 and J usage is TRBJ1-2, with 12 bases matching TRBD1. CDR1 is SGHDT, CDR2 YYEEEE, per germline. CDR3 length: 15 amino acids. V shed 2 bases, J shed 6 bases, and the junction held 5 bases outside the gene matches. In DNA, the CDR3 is TGTGCCAGCAGCTTTTGGGACAGGGGGCTTAATGGCTACACCTTC. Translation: CASSFWDRGLNGYTF. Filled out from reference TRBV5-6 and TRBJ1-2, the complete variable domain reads DAGVTQSPTHLIKTRGQQVTLRCSPKSGHDTVSWYQQALGQGPQFIFQYYEEEERQRGNFPDRFSGHQFPNYSSELNVNALLLGDSALYLCASSFWDRGLNGYTFGSGTRLTVV.

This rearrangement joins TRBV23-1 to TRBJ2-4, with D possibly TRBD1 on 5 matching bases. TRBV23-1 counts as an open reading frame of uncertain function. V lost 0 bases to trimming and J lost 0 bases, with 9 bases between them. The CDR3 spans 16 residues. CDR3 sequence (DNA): TGCGCCAGCAGTCAATCCAGGGAACTAGCCAAAAACATTCAGTACTTC. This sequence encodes CASSQSRELAKNIQYF.

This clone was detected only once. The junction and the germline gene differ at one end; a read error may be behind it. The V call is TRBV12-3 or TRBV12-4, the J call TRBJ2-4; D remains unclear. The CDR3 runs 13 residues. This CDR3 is CASSFGATNIQYF. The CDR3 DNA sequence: TGTGCCAGCAGTTTCGGAGCCACAAACATTCAGTACTTC.

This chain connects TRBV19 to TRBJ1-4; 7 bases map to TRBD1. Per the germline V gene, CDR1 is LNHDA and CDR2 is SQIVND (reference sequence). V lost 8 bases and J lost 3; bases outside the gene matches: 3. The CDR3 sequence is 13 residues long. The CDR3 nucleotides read TGTGCCAGTTCCGGGACAGCTAATGAAAAACTGTTTTTT. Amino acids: CASSGTANEKLFF.

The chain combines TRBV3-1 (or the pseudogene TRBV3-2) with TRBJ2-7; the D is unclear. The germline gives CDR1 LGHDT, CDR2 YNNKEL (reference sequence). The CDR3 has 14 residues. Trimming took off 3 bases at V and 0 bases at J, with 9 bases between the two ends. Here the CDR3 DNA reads TGTGCCAGCAGCCACTCCTTCCGCTCCTACGAGCAGTACTTC. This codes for CASSHSFRSYEQYF.

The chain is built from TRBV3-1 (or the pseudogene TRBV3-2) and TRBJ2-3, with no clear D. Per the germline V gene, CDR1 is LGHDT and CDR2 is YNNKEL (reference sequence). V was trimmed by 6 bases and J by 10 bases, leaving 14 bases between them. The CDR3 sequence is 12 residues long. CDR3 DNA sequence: TGTGCCAGCAGGCCCCTATTGGGTGCGCAGTATTTT. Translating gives CASRPLLGAQYF.

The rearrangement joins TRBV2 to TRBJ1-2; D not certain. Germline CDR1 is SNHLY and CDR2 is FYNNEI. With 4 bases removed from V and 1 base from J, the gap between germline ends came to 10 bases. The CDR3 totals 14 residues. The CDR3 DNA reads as TGTGCCAGCAGTGTCGGGCAGCATAACTATGGCTACACCTTC. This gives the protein CASSVGQHNYGYTF.

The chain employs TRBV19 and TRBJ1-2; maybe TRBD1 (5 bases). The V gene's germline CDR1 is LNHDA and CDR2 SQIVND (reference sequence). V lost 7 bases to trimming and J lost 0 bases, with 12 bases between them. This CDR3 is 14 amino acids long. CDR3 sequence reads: CASNGDYTNYGYTF. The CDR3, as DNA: TGTGCCAGTAATGGGGACTACACTAACTATGGCTACACCTTC.

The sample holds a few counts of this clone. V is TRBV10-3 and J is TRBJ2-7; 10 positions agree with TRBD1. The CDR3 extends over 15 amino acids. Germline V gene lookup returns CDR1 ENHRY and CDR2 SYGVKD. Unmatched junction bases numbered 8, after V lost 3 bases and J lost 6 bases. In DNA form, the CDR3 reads TGTGCCATCAGTGACTCCGGGACAGGGGTTGGCGAGCAGTACTTC. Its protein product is CAISDSGTGVGEQYF.

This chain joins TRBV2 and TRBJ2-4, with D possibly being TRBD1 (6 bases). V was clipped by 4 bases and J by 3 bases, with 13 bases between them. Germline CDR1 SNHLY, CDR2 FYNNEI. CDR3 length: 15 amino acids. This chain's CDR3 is CASSAPRQVKNIQYF. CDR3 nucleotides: TGTGCCAGCAGTGCCCCCCGACAGGTCAAAAACATTCAGTACTTC.

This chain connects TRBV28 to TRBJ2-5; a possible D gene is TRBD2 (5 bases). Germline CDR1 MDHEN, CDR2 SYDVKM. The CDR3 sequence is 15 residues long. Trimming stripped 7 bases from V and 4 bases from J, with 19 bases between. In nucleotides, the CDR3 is TGTGCCAGCATCCATTCCACGGGGTATGGAGAGACCCAGTACTTC. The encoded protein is CASIHSTGYGETQYF.

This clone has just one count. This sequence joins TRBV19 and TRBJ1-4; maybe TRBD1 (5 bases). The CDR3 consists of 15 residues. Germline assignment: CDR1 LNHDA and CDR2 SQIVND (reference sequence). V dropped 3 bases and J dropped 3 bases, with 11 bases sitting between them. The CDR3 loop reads CASSIPAGPNEKLFF. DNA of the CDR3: TGTGCCAGTAGTATCCCGGCAGGGCCTAATGAAAAACTGTTTTTT.

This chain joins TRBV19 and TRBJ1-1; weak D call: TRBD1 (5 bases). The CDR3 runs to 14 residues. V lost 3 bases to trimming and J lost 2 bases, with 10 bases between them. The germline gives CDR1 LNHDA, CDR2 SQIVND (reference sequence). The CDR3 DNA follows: TGTGCCAGTAGTATTCTCCAGGGAAACACTGAAGCTTTCTTT. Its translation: CASSILQGNTEAFF.

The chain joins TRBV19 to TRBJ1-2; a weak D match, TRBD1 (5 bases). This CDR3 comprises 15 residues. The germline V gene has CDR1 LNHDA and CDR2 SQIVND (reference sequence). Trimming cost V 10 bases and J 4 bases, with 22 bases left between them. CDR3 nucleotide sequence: TGTGCCACTTCCACCGGACCCGGGGGGGTCTATGGCTACACCTTC. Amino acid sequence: CATSTGPGGVYGYTF. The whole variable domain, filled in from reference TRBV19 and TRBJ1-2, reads DGGITQSPKYLFRKEGQNVTLSCEQNLNHDAMYWYRQDPGQGLRLIYYSQIVNDFQKGDIAEGYSVSREKKESFPLTVTSAQKNPTAFYLCATSTGPGGVYGYTFGSGTRLTVV.

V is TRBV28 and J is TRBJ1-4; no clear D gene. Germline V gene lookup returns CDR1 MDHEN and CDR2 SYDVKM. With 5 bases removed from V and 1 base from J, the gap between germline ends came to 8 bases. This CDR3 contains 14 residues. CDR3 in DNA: TGTGCCAGCAGTCTTATTGGAACTAATGAAAAACTGTTTTTT. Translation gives CASSLIGTNEKLFF.

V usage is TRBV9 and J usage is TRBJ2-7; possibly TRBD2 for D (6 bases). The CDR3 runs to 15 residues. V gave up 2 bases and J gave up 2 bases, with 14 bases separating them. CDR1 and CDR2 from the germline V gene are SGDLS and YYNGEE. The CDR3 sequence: CASSVEKGGPYEQYF. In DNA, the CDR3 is TGTGCCAGCAGCGTTGAGAAGGGAGGTCCCTACGAGCAGTACTTC.

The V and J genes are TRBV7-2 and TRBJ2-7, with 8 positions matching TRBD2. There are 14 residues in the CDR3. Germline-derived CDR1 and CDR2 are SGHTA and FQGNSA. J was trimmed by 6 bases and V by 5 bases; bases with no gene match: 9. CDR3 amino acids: CASSPVAGGSEQYF. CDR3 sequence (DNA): TGTGCCAGCAGCCCAGTCGCGGGAGGCAGCGAGCAGTACTTC.

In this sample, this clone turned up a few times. The CDR3 sequence is CASRSPGPGDEQYF. CDR3 in DNA: TGTGCCAGCAGGTCTCCAGGACCAGGGGACGAGCAGTACTTC. The chain employs TRBV6-6 and TRBJ2-7, with D perhaps TRBD1 (6 bases). The V end was cut by 6 bases, the J end by 5 bases, with 17 bases between. Germline CDR1 and CDR2: MNHNY and SVGAGI (reference sequence). The CDR3 sequence is 14 residues long.

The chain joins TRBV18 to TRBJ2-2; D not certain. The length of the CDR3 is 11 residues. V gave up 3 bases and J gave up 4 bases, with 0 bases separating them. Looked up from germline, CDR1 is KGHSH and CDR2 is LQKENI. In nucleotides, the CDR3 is TGTGCCAGCTCACCCACCGGGGAGCTGTTTTTT. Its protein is CASSPTGELFF.

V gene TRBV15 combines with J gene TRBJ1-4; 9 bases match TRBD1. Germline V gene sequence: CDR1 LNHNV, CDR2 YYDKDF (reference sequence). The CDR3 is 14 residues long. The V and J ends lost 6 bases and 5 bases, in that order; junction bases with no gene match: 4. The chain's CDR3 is CATRDRGFNEKLFF. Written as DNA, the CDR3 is TGTGCCACCAGAGACAGGGGGTTCAATGAAAAACTGTTTTTT.

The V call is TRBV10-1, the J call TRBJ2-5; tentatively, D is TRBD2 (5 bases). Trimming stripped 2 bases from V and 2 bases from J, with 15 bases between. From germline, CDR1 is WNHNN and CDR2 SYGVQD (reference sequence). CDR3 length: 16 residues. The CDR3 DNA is TGCGCCAGCAGTGAGGGCGTCTCGGGGAGTCAAGAGACCCAGTACTTC. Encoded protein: CASSEGVSGSQETQYF.

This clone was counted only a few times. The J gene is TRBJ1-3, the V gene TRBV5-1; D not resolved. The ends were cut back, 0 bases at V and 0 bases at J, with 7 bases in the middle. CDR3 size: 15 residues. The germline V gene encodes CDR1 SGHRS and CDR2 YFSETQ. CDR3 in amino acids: CASSLDSVSGNTIYF. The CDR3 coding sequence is TGCGCCAGCAGCTTGGATAGCGTCTCTGGAAACACCATATATTTT.

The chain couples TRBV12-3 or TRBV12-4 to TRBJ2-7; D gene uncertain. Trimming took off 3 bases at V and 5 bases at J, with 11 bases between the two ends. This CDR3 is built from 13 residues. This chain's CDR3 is CASSLMSGNEQYF. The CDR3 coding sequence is TGTGCCAGCAGTTTGATGAGTGGCAACGAGCAGTACTTC.

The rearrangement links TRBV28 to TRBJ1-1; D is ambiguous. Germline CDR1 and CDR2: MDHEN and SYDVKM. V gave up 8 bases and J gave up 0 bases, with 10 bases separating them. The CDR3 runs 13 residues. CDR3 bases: TGTGCCAGCTTAGGAGGGATGAACACTGAAGCTTTCTTT. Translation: CASLGGMNTEAFF.

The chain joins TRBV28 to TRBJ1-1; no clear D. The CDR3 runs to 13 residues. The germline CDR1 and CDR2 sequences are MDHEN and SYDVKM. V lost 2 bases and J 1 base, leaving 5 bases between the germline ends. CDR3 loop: CASSLHKNTEAFF. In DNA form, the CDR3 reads TGTGCCAGCAGTTTACATAAGAACACTGAAGCTTTCTTT.

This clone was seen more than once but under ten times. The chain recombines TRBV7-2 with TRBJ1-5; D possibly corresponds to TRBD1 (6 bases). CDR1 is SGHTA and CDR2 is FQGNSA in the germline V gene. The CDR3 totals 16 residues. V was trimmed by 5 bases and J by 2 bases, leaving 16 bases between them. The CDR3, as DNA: TGTGCCAGCAGCCCACAGGGAGGGGCTGGCAATCAGCCCCAGCATTTT. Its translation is CASSPQGGAGNQPQHF.